This is a list of T cell receptor beta chains from one sample in a study of untreated major depressive disorder. Assay: immunoSEQ multiplex PCR; the TCRdb copy retains only in-frame clones and omits some. Seen here are 20,000 to 25,000 clones, 80% to 95% observed once, and the top ten hold around 0.3%. Sequenced material: CD4+ T cells from PBMCs. The receptors here all came from a man aged 25-40 years in good health. The conserved cysteine and the conserved F or W are not part of the CDR3 here. A D gene is named only where the DNA matches it firmly. Size is stated for part of the rows, as once, few or many counts, or as a class when the clone is expanded.

size,V,D,CDR3
-,TRBV10-3,-,AISEAEGQPQH
-,TRBV11-2,-,ASSPISSGKNTEAF
-,TRBV2,TRBD1,ASSSRGPGGEKLF
-,TRBV5-1,TRBD1,ASSQEQGYSGNTIY
-,TRBV6-1,TRBD1,ASTGTGDNQPQH
-,TRBV30,-,AWSVQTNTEAF
-,TRBV6-5,-,ASSYPLGRGVAEQF
once,TRBV14,-,ASSQDWVFSYEQY
-,TRBV29-1,-,SVESRQLRIQY
-,TRBV4-1,-,ASSQAGGVTGELF
once,TRBV7-8,TRBD1,ASLKQGFPVVNTEAF
once,TRBV7-6,TRBD2,ASSLAGSGRKNIQY
-,TRBV6-6,TRBD2,ASSYELAGVGETQY
-,TRBV7-7,TRBD2,ASSFGGVNTGELF
-,TRBV6-5,TRBD1,ASSYTIRDRGQGQY
-,TRBV4-3,-,ASSQETRVEQY
-,TRBV6-5,TRBD2,ASSFGLAEAYEQY
once,TRBV19,-,ASSIGETAIY
-,TRBV27,TRBD1,ASSDYPGQGADTQY
-,TRBV5-1,-,ASSRGLALSSGANVLT
-,TRBV27,TRBD1,ASSLLLTGGATEAF
-,TRBV5-6,-,ASSFRDGRFYEQY
-,TRBV5-1,TRBD1,ASSQNRGQPQH
-,TRBV5-1,-,ASSGDNPLYGYT
-,TRBV7-2,-,ASSLGRGRGSRANEKLF
-,TRBV6-6,-,ASKRAIVSGANVLT
-,TRBV25-1,-,ASTGGYTEAF
-,TRBV5-4,-,ASSLMGTEPYEQY
-,TRBV5-1,-,ASSLVGGNSYNEQF
-,TRBV5-8,TRBD1,ASTGQGAAETQY
-,TRBV5-6,-,ASSLGGYSNQPQH
-,TRBV20-1,-,RPGGGGYT
-,TRBV2,TRBD1,ASRTGGDTGELF
once,TRBV6-6,-,ASKPPQTPLGYGYT
-,TRBV30,-,AWTLNTPNTEAF
once,TRBV7-6,-,ASSPRTRGSYEQY
-,TRBV5-4,TRBD1,ASSLRGLGTEAF
-,TRBV27,-,ASSLWASESTDTQY
-,TRBV6-1,-,ASRGGLRGTDTQY
-,TRBV29-1,TRBD1,SVEGGWTGDSGYGYT
-,TRBV18,-,ASSPPGSGTGWGYT
-,TRBV7-8,-,ASSLLEEQF
-,TRBV5-6,TRBD2,ASSKRDGRETQY
-,TRBV5-1,-,ASSQTGELF
-,TRBV9,TRBD2,ASSVAVLLAGPTGELF
-,TRBV20-1,-,SASQAGEQF
-,TRBV5-4,TRBD2,ASSLEAGSNEQF
-,TRBV6-5,TRBD1,ASKRETGTGFEQY
once,TRBV29-1,-,SVRVQNIQY
-,TRBV29-1,-,SVSGLKYEQY